These T cell receptor beta chains were read from a single sample in a study of beta chain features in type 1 diabetes. Libraries were prepared by immunoSEQ multiplex PCR; TCRdb keeps only in-frame clonotypes and omits some of them. The table shows 300,000 or so clones, with approximately 12% occurring only once. Sequences were obtained from naive CD4+ T cells from blood. The receptors here all came from a woman between 18 and 30 years old with type 1 diabetes. Both conserved end residues are part of each CDR3. The D gene is left open where the match is weak. Size tells how often a clone was seen (once, few, many) or the class of an expanded clone, and some rows leave it out.

v_call,j_call,d_call,clone_size,cdr3_nt,cdr3_aa
TRBV30,TRBJ2-7,-,many,TGTGCCTGGATCCCCAGTAAGCGGGACAACGAGCAGTACTTC,CAWIPSKRDNEQYF
TRBV7-8,TRBJ2-1,-,-,TGTGCCAGCAGCCCGCGTGAGGCGGGAATTAACAATGAGCAGTTCTTC,CASSPREAGINNEQFF
TRBV7-3,TRBJ2-1,TRBD2,few,TGTGCCAGCAGTTTTGCCGGGACTAGCCATAATGAGCAGTTCTTC,CASSFAGTSHNEQFF
TRBV25-1,TRBJ2-2,-,-,TGTGCCACCGATGGCCACGGACATCACACCGGGGAGCTGTTTTTT,CATDGHGHHTGELFF
TRBV28,TRBJ1-5,-,few,TGTGCCAGCAGTTTATGGGGGGGTCGCAATCAGCCCCAGCATTTT,CASSLWGGRNQPQHF
TRBV30,TRBJ2-1,-,few,TGTGCCTGGAGTGACACGACAGCGGAGGGGCAGTTCTTC,CAWSDTTAEGQFF
TRBV5-4,TRBJ2-1,TRBD2,few,TGTGCCAGCAGCTTGGCTAGCGGGGCTTACAATGAGCAGTTCTTC,CASSLASGAYNEQFF
TRBV6-5,TRBJ2-1,TRBD2,-,TGTGCCAGCAGTTACGGCCGCGGGAGGCGTGGTGAGCAGTTCTTC,CASSYGRGRRGEQFF
TRBV2,TRBJ1-2,-,few,TGTGCCAGCAGTGAAGGGGCCCCCTATGGCTACACCTTC,CASSEGAPYGYTF
TRBV5-4,TRBJ2-1,TRBD1,-,TGTGCCAGCAGCTTGGTCCGGACAGGGGACCTTTACAATGAGCAGTTCTTC,CASSLVRTGDLYNEQFF
TRBV15,TRBJ1-2,-,-,TGTGCCACCAGCAGAGATGGGGCCTACGGGGGCTACACCTTC,CATSRDGAYGGYTF
TRBV5-1,TRBJ2-1,TRBD1,few,TGCGCCAGCAGCTTGAATGGACAGGAGTACAATGAGCAGTTCTTC,CASSLNGQEYNEQFF
TRBV29-1,TRBJ1-1,-,few,TGCAGCGGTAAGCGGACGGTGAACACTGAAGCTTTCTTT,CSGKRTVNTEAFF
TRBV15,TRBJ2-1,TRBD1,-,TGTGCCACCAGCCCAGGTGTAAGAGGGGGCCTCTACAATGAGCAGTTCTTC,CATSPGVRGGLYNEQFF
TRBV27,TRBJ2-5,TRBD2,few,TGTGCCAGCAGTCCTTGGACTAGCGGCCAAGAGACCCAGTACTTC,CASSPWTSGQETQYF
TRBV27,TRBJ2-7,TRBD2,few,TGTGCCAGCAGACTCAACCGACTAGCGGGAGGCTACGAGCAGTACTTC,CASRLNRLAGGYEQYF
TRBV7-2,TRBJ1-5,-,-,TGTGCCAGCAGCCCAGGGGCAGGATCCGGGGCGCACCAGCCCCAGCATTTT,CASSPGAGSGAHQPQHF
TRBV2,TRBJ2-5,-,few,TGTGCCAGCAATAGGGGGCAAGAGACCCAGTACTTC,CASNRGQETQYF
TRBV11-2,TRBJ2-1,-,few,TGTGCCAGCAGCTTAGGCCATGAGTTTTATGAGCAGTTCTTC,CASSLGHEFYEQFF
TRBV28,TRBJ1-5,-,few,TGTGCCAGCAGTCCCCCGGAGGCTTATCAGCCCCAGCATTTT,CASSPPEAYQPQHF
TRBV5-4,TRBJ2-6,-,few,TGTGCCAGCAGCTTGGGCGGCTCTGGGGCCAACGTCCTGACTTTC,CASSLGGSGANVLTF
TRBV7-2,TRBJ2-5,TRBD2,-,TGTGCCAGCAGCTACCTAGCGGGAGTGGGGGAGACCCAGTACTTC,CASSYLAGVGETQYF
TRBV5-1,TRBJ2-7,TRBD2,-,TGCGCCAGCAGTCAGGGGACTAGCGGGATCTACGAGCAGTACTTC,CASSQGTSGIYEQYF
TRBV29-1,TRBJ1-2,-,-,TGCAGCGTTCAAGGACGGGCTTCAGGGGCCTATGGCTACACCTTC,CSVQGRASGAYGYTF
TRBV7-2,TRBJ1-1,-,-,TGTGCCAGCAGCTTAGGACCTTTACGAGGCACTGAAGCTTTCTTT,CASSLGPLRGTEAFF
TRBV7-2,TRBJ1-5,-,few,TGTGCCAGCAGCAACAGTCACGATCAGCCCCAGCATTTT,CASSNSHDQPQHF
TRBV18,TRBJ1-1,-,few,TGTGCCAGCTCACCCCTTCTTGACAGAGTTGAAGCTTTCTTT,CASSPLLDRVEAFF
TRBV18,TRBJ1-4,TRBD1,few,TGTGCCAGCTCAAGGACAGGGACTGAAAAACTGTTTTTT,CASSRTGTEKLFF
TRBV19,TRBJ1-4,-,few,TGTGCCAGTAGTATACAGGACTACCTTAATGAAAAACTGTTTTTT,CASSIQDYLNEKLFF
TRBV30,TRBJ2-2,TRBD2,few,TGTGCCTGGAGTGTACAGAATGGGGGGGGACCCGGGGAGCTGTTTTTT,CAWSVQNGGGPGELFF